The present TCR beta chain was sequenced within a study of glioma-infiltrating T cells after dendritic cell vaccination. Across the whole study: Treatment, given 2003 to 2012, was autologous tumor lysate-pulsed dendritic cell vaccination. Monocyte-derived dendritic cells, cultured less than 9 days with IL-4 and GM-CSF, were pulsed with autologous tumor lysate.

Sequencing used immunoSEQ multiplex PCR; TCRdb keeps in-frame clones, though not all of them. The data hold about 30,000 clones, with approximately 90% observed a single time. The CDR3 totals 15 residues. Per the germline V gene, CDR1 is LNHDA and CDR2 is SQIVND (reference sequence). With V trimmed by 5 bases and J by 2 bases, 8 bases remained unmatched. The chain joins TRBV19 to TRBJ1-2, with 7 bases matching TRBD1. The clonotype originates from a human donor with glioblastoma. The sample consisted of blood, taken before dendritic cell vaccination. The CDR3 is CASSLEGQANYGYTF. CDR3 DNA: TGTGCCAGTAGTCTTGAAGGACAGGCGAACTATGGCTACACCTTC.